The 7 T cell receptor beta chains given below trace back to one sample, sequenced in a study of blood T cell repertoires in COVID-19. Measured with immunoSEQ multiplex PCR; TCRdb has only the in-frame clones, and not every one. The sample shows 300,000 or so clones, approximately 90% of them seen only once. The material sequenced was PBMCs or T cells enriched from blood (not recorded which). Receptors were obtained from a woman in her twenties or thirties who had recovered from COVID-19.

V is TRBV7-3 and J is TRBJ2-1; 7 bases map to TRBD2. The junction had 18 bases not matched to a gene; V was cut back by 5 bases and J by 8 bases. There are 17 residues in the CDR3. CDR1 and CDR2 from the germline V gene are SGHTA and FQGTGA. In DNA form, the CDR3 reads TGTGCCAGCAGCGAGCTAAGGGGAGCGGGATTCATCGATGAGCAGTTCTTC. Translated, it gives CASSELRGAGFIDEQFF. The complete variable domain, with remaining parts taken from reference TRBV7-3 and TRBJ2-1, reads GAGVSQTPSNKVTEKGKYVELRCDPISGHTALYWYRQSLGQGPEFLIYFQGTGAADDSGLPNDRFFAVRPEGSVSTLKIQRTERGDSAVYLCASSELRGAGFIDEQFFGPGTRLTVL.

The J gene is TRBJ2-3, the V gene TRBV7-9, with 10 bases that match TRBD2. This CDR3 is 17 amino acids long. The germline gives CDR1 SEHNR, CDR2 FQNEAQ (reference sequence). V trimming: 5 bases; J trimming: 2 bases; junction bases outside the gene matches: 10. The CDR3 loop is CASSDHVLAGSTDTQYF. In nucleotides, the CDR3 is TGTGCCAGCAGCGACCACGTACTAGCGGGGTCCACAGATACGCAGTATTTT.

The V and J genes are TRBV5-4 and TRBJ2-2; 14 bases align to TRBD2. The J segment lost 6 bases and the V segment lost 4 bases, leaving 5 bases of the junction unmatched. CDR1 SGHNT and CDR2 YYREEE come from the germline V gene (reference sequence). This CDR3 spans 16 amino acids. CDR3 protein: CASSIGTSGSSGELFF. CDR3 bases: TGTGCCAGCAGCATCGGGACTAGCGGGAGCTCCGGGGAGCTGTTTTTT. Supplemented by reference TRBV5-4 and TRBJ2-2, the full variable domain reads ETGVTQSPTHLIKTRGQQVTLRCSSQSGHNTVSWYQQALGQGPQFIFQYYREEENGRGNFPPRFSGLQFPNYSSELNVNALELDDSALYLCASSIGTSGSSGELFFGEGSRLTVL.

This chain connects TRBV7-2 to TRBJ2-2; D is undetermined. Trimming removed 5 bases at V and 3 bases at J, with 4 bases between. Germline V gives CDR1 SGHTA, CDR2 FQGNSA. The CDR3 length is 12 residues. As DNA, the CDR3 is TGTGCCAGCAGCCCTTACACCGGGGAGCTGTTTTTT. As protein: CASSPYTGELFF.

The chain is built from TRBV6-5 and TRBJ2-7; 9 bases are shared with TRBD1. The CDR3 loop spans 14 amino acids. With 0 bases clipped from V and 6 bases from J, the junction kept 3 bases outside the gene matches. CDR1 is MNHEY, CDR2 SVGAGI, per germline. CDR3 DNA sequence: TGTGCCAGCAGTTACTCGACAGGGGGTGGCGAGCAGTACTTC. This gives the protein CASSYSTGGGEQYF.

V and J are TRBV5-6 and TRBJ1-1; 7 bases map to TRBD1. The CDR3 runs 16 residues. Germline V lookup: CDR1 SGHDT, CDR2 YYEEEE. The trim removed 5 bases at V and 1 base at J, leaving 11 bases unmatched. The CDR3 loop is CASSRWRGLGNTEAFF. The CDR3 DNA reads as TGTGCCAGCAGTCGCTGGAGGGGGCTGGGGAACACTGAAGCTTTCTTT.

The chain uses TRBV5-1 and TRBJ2-3, with 7 nucleotides matching TRBD2. Germline CDR1 SGHRS, CDR2 YFSETQ. V lost 0 bases, J lost 4 bases, and 5 bases stayed unmatched. The CDR3 totals 15 residues. The CDR3 protein is CASSLEGGSSDTQYF. The CDR3 region has the DNA TGCGCCAGCAGCTTGGAAGGCGGGAGCTCAGATACGCAGTATTTT.